Listed below are T cell receptor beta chains from one sample, sequenced in a study of tumor and adjacent non-tumor tissue in lung cancer. Each CDR3 protein is one row after TCRdb ran MiXCR on the multiplex PCR reads. Of 100,000 to 120,000 distinct CDR3 sequences in the sample, roughly 84% were seen once. Sequenced input: lung tumor tissue. The receptor source for this set is a man between 65 and 80 years old with non-small cell lung cancer. Each CDR3 is given with its conserved first and last residue. A D gene is named only where the DNA matches it firmly. Not every row has a clone size; where given, it reads once, few, many or a size class.

d_call j_call v_call clone_size cdr3_aa cdr3_nt
- TRBJ2-5 TRBV29-1 - CSVATESQTQYF TGCAGCGTTGCGACAGAGTCCCAGACCCAGTACTTC
- TRBJ2-2 TRBV14 - CASSQVKGNTGELFF TGTGCCAGCAGCCAAGTTAAGGGAAACACCGGGGAGCTGTTTTTT
- TRBJ1-6 TRBV10-3 - CVTAPFNRDNNSLLHF TGTGTCACTGCACCCTTCAACAGGGATAATAATTCACTCCTCCACTTT
- TRBJ2-1 TRBV11-3 - CASSLGSSGPGDEQFF TGTGCCAGCAGCTTAGGGAGTAGCGGACCCGGGGATGAGCAGTTCTTC
TRBD2 TRBJ2-3 TRBV29-1 many CSVHGLAGGGITDTQYF TGCAGCGTGCACGGACTAGCGGGAGGAGGGATCACAGATACGCAGTATTTT
- TRBJ2-3 TRBV5-6 - CASNLVEGDTDTQYF TGTGCCAGCAACTTGGTGGAGGGCGACACAGATACGCAGTATTTT
TRBD2 TRBJ2-1 TRBV11-3 - CACSLLRTSGDYNEQFF TGTGCCTGCAGCCTCCTAAGGACTAGCGGGGACTACAATGAGCAGTTCTTC
- TRBJ2-6 TRBV11-2 - CASSPGTRGSPGANILTF TGTGCCAGCAGCCCCGGGACAAGGGGTTCTCCTGGGGCCAACATCCTGACTTTC
- TRBJ2-2 TRBV5-5 - CVSSFHSPGELFF TGTGTCAGCAGCTTTCACTCTCCCGGGGAGCTGTTTTTT
- TRBJ1-2 TRBV12-3/TRBV12-4 - CVSSYTLYGYTF TGTGTCAGCAGTTACACGCTCTATGGCTACACTTTC
- TRBJ2-3 TRBV6-1 - CATSISSGASTDTQYF TGTGCCACCAGTATATCTAGTGGGGCAAGCACAGATACGCAGTATTTT
TRBD1 TRBJ1-5 TRBV6-1 - CASSVGARQGSQPHHF TGTGCCAGCAGTGTGGGGGCCCGACAGGGGTCTCAGCCCCATCATTTT
- TRBJ2-1 TRBV7-8 many CASRKWSGSYNEQFF TGTGCCAGCAGAAAATGGTCCGGGTCCTACAATGAGCAGTTCTTC
- TRBJ2-3 TRBV29-1 - CSVEVYLTIGSTGTQYF TGCAGCGTTGAAGTTTACCTGACCATCGGGAGCACAGGTACGCAGTATTTT
- TRBJ1-2 TRBV11-2 - CSSSSSPNYSYTF TGTTCAAGCAGCTCTTCACCTAACTATAGCTACACCTTC
- TRBJ2-2 TRBV6-5 medium-sized CASSYRAMNTGELFF TGTGCCAGCAGTTACCGGGCCATGAACACCGGGGAGCTGTTTTTT
- TRBJ1-5 TRBV10-2 - CARSEGSNQHQHF TGCGCCAGAAGTGAAGGTTCCAATCAGCACCAGCATTTT
- TRBJ2-3 TRBV4-3 - CASSQREPSRMGDTQYF TGCGCCAGCAGCCAAAGGGAACCTAGCAGGATGGGGGATACGCAGTATTTT
- TRBJ1-2 TRBV11-2 many CASSVGQSGYTF TGTGCCAGCAGCGTCGGGCAGAGTGGCTACACCTTC
- TRBJ2-1 TRBV6-2/TRBV6-3 - CASSYVVAEHFF TGTGCCAGCAGTTACGTCGTTGCCGAGCACTTCTTC
- TRBJ2-1 TRBV7-9 - CTSSLGDSYYEQFF TGTACCAGCAGCTTAGGAGACAGCTACTATGAGCAGTTCTTC
- TRBJ2-3 TRBV29-1 - CSVRSAGGSDTQYF TGCAGCGTCCGGAGCGCAGGAGGCTCCGATACGCAGTATTTT
TRBD1 TRBJ1-5 TRBV10-2 - CVRKTDRGGSNQPQHF TGCGTCAGGAAAACCGACAGGGGTGGTAGCAATCAGCCACAACATTTT
TRBD2 TRBJ2-1 TRBV24-1 - CATSGILAGGREQFF TGTGCCACCAGTGGTATATTAGCGGGAGGTCGGGAGCAGTTCTTC
- TRBJ1-1 TRBV12-3/TRBV12-4 many CASSPGILNTEAFF TGTGCCAGCAGCCCAGGGATATTGAACACTGAAGCTTTCTTT
- TRBJ2-5 TRBV29-1 - CSLEKNETQYF TGCAGCCTTGAGAAAAATGAGACCCAGTACTTC